This T cell receptor (beta chain) stems from a study of post-analysis software for immune sequencing data. cDNA libraries for TCR beta contained unique molecular identifiers. TCRdb reprocessed the PCR reads via MiXCR and lists one record per CDR3 protein. This table holds approximately 690,000 distinct CDR3 sequences, 59% found once. This clonotype was counted a few times. Its target is not known. There are 16 residues in the CDR3. Germline CDR1 is ENHRY and CDR2 is SYGVKD. The V and J ends lost 0 bases and 4 bases respectively, with 14 bases between them. Study results and caveats: Patients had higher frequencies than controls of about five TRBV segments, including TRBV5-6, TRBV5-1 and TRBV20-1.

The clonotype was recovered from a girl aged 2 to 10 with multiple sclerosis. Sequenced material: blood. The chain combines TRBV10-3 with TRBJ2-3; a weak D match, TRBD2 (6 bases). The chain's CDR3 is CAISESLGTAADTQYF. The CDR3 nucleotides are TGTGCCATCAGTGAGTCTTTGGGGACTGCGGCAGATACGCAGTATTTT.